The next 21 T cell receptor beta chains were all read from a single sample in a study of blood T cell repertoires in COVID-19 (dated by TCRdb to the early 2020s). The library was built by means of the immunoSEQ multiplex PCR assay. TCRdb stores this immuneACCESS table with in-frame sequences only. Part of the clones is absent; in the studies checked, under half of the shortfall reflects unresolved V genes, and no reason is known for the rest. The sample data list roughly 160,000 clones, and about 86% of these were observed just once. The ten largest clones represent roughly 8.2% of the sample. Input material: peripheral blood. Every receptor here comes from a man aged 60 to 75 with acute or convalescent COVID-19.

This clone was recorded a few times. The V and J genes are TRBV10-1 and TRBJ2-5, with D maybe TRBD1 (6 bases). The CDR3 runs 14 residues. V was clipped by 3 bases and J by 9 bases, with 17 bases between them. From germline, CDR1 is WNHNN and CDR2 SYGVQD (reference sequence). The CDR3 DNA follows: TGCGCCAGCAGTGACAGGGGACCCGACGGGCCCCAGTACTTC. As protein: CASSDRGPDGPQYF.

In its sample, this clone was seen once. The genes are TRBV6-1 and TRBJ2-5; 12 bases align to TRBD2. The CDR3 spans 16 residues. From germline, CDR1 is MNHNS and CDR2 SASEGT. V shed 2 bases and J 8 bases; nucleotides not matched to a gene: 9. The CDR3 spells CASSERRTSGVGTQYF. CDR3 DNA sequence: TGTGCCAGCAGTGAAAGGAGGACTAGCGGGGTAGGAACCCAGTACTTC.

The gene calls are TRBV28 and TRBJ2-7; TRBD2 matches at 8 bases. The V segment lost 7 bases and the J segment 5 bases; nucleotides outside the gene matches: 16. The CDR3 is 16 residues long. In germline, CDR1 is MDHEN, CDR2 SYDVKM. CDR3 nucleotides: TGTGCCAGCATGGTACGGAGCGGGGGACCGTCCCACGAGCAGTACTTC. Encoded protein: CASMVRSGGPSHEQYF.

Points on this clone: A read error may explain this, as a much larger clone is one base away. Other DNA sequences in this sample translate to the same CDR3. The CDR3 bases are TGCGCCAGCAGCCTACAGGGGGCAGATGGCTACACCTTC. This translates into CASSLQGADGYTF. J is TRBJ1-2 and V is TRBV5-1, with 9 bases identical to TRBD1. The germline V gene has CDR1 SGHRS and CDR2 YFSETQ. V lost 4 bases, J lost 6 bases, and 4 bases stayed unmatched. This CDR3 comprises 13 residues.

This clone was detected many times. The J gene is TRBJ1-2, the V gene TRBV19; the match to TRBD1 covers 8 bases. From germline, CDR1 is LNHDA and CDR2 SQIVND (reference sequence). V shed 4 bases and J 7 bases; nucleotides not matched to a gene: 5. The CDR3 covers 13 residues. The CDR3 DNA follows: TGTGCCAGTAGTAGCCGGACAGGGCTTGGCTACACCTTC. It codes for CASSSRTGLGYTF.

J is TRBJ2-2 and V is TRBV7-9, with 8 bases identical to TRBD1. V shed 7 bases and J 0 bases; nucleotides not matched to a gene: 10. The CDR3 loop spans 17 amino acids. Germline V lookup: CDR1 SEHNR, CDR2 FQNEAQ (reference sequence). The CDR3 region is CASIRTGSHPNTGELFF. CDR3 sequence (DNA): TGTGCCAGCATCCGGACAGGGTCACACCCGAACACCGGGGAGCTGTTTTTT.

The chain is built from TRBV6-5 and TRBJ1-1, with D possibly TRBD1 on 6 matching bases. CDR1 is MNHEY and CDR2 is SVGAGI in the germline V gene. The CDR3 is 15 amino acids. The germline V and J ends were trimmed by 6 bases and 0 bases, with 14 bases remaining between them. CDR3 DNA sequence: TGTGCCAGCAGAACAGGGCCTCGCATGAACACTGAAGCTTTCTTT. Encoded protein: CASRTGPRMNTEAFF.

This sequence joins TRBV28 and TRBJ1-5, with 9 positions matching TRBD1. The CDR3 sequence is 16 residues long. V shed 3 bases, J shed 2 bases, and the junction held 5 bases outside the gene matches. Germline assignment: CDR1 MDHEN and CDR2 SYDVKM. CDR3 nucleotides: TGTGCCAGCAGTTTCGCCGGGACAGGGCGCAATCAGCCCCAGCATTTT. Translating gives CASSFAGTGRNQPQHF. Full variable domain (rest looked up from reference TRBV28 and TRBJ1-5): DVKVTQSSRYLVKRTGEKVFLECVQDMDHENMFWYRQDPGLGLRLIYFSYDVKMKEKGDIPEGYSVSREKKERFSLILESASTNQTSMYLCASSFAGTGRNQPQHFGDGTRLSIL.

The CDR3 reads CASSLVGGSSPLHF. The CDR3 nucleotides are TGTGCCAGCAGCTTGGTTGGAGGGAGCTCACCCCTCCACTTT. The rearrangement uses TRBV5-6 and TRBJ1-6; no clear D. V lost 0 bases to trimming and J lost 10 bases, with 11 bases between them. Germline V gene lookup returns CDR1 SGHDT and CDR2 YYEEEE. This CDR3 region has 14 residues.

Regarding this clone: Other nucleotide sequences from this sample produce the same CDR3. V and J are TRBV5-1 and TRBJ1-5; 9 bases agree with TRBD1. CDR1 and CDR2 from the germline V gene are SGHRS and YFSETQ. This CDR3 is built from 14 residues. Trimming at V came to 4 bases and at J to 5 bases, leaving 4 bases not matched to a gene. This chain's CDR3 is CASSPDRGDQPQHF. The DNA for the CDR3 is TGCGCCAGCAGCCCAGACAGGGGGGATCAGCCCCAGCATTTT.

The chain recombines TRBV9 with TRBJ2-1; maybe TRBD1 (6 bases). Per the germline V gene, CDR1 is SGDLS and CDR2 is YYNGEE. Deletions cut 2 bases from V and 4 bases from J, with 16 bases between. The CDR3 length is 16 residues. CDR3 in amino acids: CASSVTYRVEYNEQFF. The CDR3 DNA reads as TGTGCCAGCAGCGTCACGTACAGGGTGGAGTACAATGAGCAGTTCTTC.

This clone was counted a few times. The CDR3 region has the DNA TGTGCCAGCAGCCCCCGCCTACAGGGATTAAGCGGAAACACCATATATTTT. Its protein is CASSPRLQGLSGNTIYF. The chain is built from TRBV21-1 and TRBJ1-3; the table's D call, TRBD1, has no DNA check behind it. TRBV21-1 is termed a pseudogene. The CDR3 spans 17 residues.

The genes are TRBV21-1 and TRBJ2-2; the table's D gene call, TRBD2, was not cross checked with the DNA. TRBV21-1 is shown as a pseudogene. This CDR3 has 19 residues. The CDR3 nucleotides read TGTGCCAGCAGCAAAGAGAGGGTTGAGCGGGAGGGGGAAACCGGGGAGCTGTTTTTT. Its protein product is CASSKERVEREGETGELFF.

This chain uses TRBV27 with TRBJ1-2; TRBD1 agrees at 8 bases. This CDR3 contains 13 residues. Losses at the gene ends were 4 bases for V and 4 bases for J; bases not matched to a gene: 2. Germline V gene lookup returns CDR1 MNHEY and CDR2 SMNVEV (reference sequence). CDR3 sequence (DNA): TGTGCCAGCAGTTCAGGACAGGGCTATGGCTACACCTTC. Translated, it gives CASSSGQGYGYTF.

This chain links TRBV2 with TRBJ1-2; D call uncertain. This CDR3 has 12 residues. The germline CDR1 and CDR2 sequences are SNHLY and FYNNEI. V lost 6 bases and J lost 4, with 9 bases in between. The CDR3 nucleotides are TGTGCCAGCAGACACGACATCTATGGCTACACCTTC. It yields the protein CASRHDIYGYTF.

This clone was seen just once. The sample carries other DNA sequences with the same CDR3. The gene calls are TRBV19 and TRBJ1-5, with D perhaps matching TRBD1 (5 bases). The germline V gene has CDR1 LNHDA and CDR2 SQIVND (reference sequence). This CDR3 comprises 15 residues. The V gene lost 3 bases and the J gene lost 4 bases, with 13 bases spanning the gap. Here the CDR3 DNA reads TGTGCCAGTAGTATTGGAGCAGGGAGGAATCAGCCCCAGCATTTT. Protein sequence: CASSIGAGRNQPQHF.

The rearrangement links TRBV29-1 to TRBJ2-4, with 13 bases fitting TRBD2. The CDR3 spans 18 residues. The germline gives CDR1 SQVTM, CDR2 ANQGSEA. The CDR3 reads CRAGGGRAGLAGINIQYF. As DNA, the CDR3 is TGCCGCGCCGGGGGGGGCCGGGCGGGACTAGCGGGAATCAACATTCAGTACTTC.

This chain joins TRBV7-3 and TRBJ2-1, with 8 nucleotides matching TRBD2. CDR1 is SGHTA, CDR2 FQGTGA, per germline. This CDR3 comprises 16 residues. Losses at the gene ends were 2 bases for V and 7 bases for J; bases not matched to a gene: 10. CDR3 residues: CASSLREGGSRNEQFF. Here the CDR3 DNA reads TGTGCCAGCAGCTTACGGGAGGGCGGGAGTCGGAATGAGCAGTTCTTC. Filled out from reference TRBV7-3 and TRBJ2-1, the complete variable domain reads GAGVSQTPSNKVTEKGKYVELRCDPISGHTALYWYRQSLGQGPEFLIYFQGTGAADDSGLPNDRFFAVRPEGSVSTLKIQRTERGDSAVYLCASSLREGGSRNEQFFGPGTRLTVL.

The chain combines TRBV7-9 with TRBJ1-2, with a tentative D call TRBD1 (6 bases). CDR3 length: 15 residues. From germline, CDR1 is SEHNR and CDR2 FQNEAQ (reference sequence). V shed 5 bases and J shed 2 bases, with 15 bases lying between them. In nucleotides, the CDR3 is TGTGCCAGCAGCGTCCTAGGGGGTCAGAACTATGGCTACACCTTC. It specifies CASSVLGGQNYGYTF. The variable domain in full, completed from reference TRBV7-9 and TRBJ1-2, reads DTGVSQNPRHKITKRGQNVTFRCDPISEHNRLYWYRQTLGQGPEFLTYFQNEAQLEKSRLLSDRFSAERPKGSFSTLEIQRTEQGDSAMYLCASSVLGGQNYGYTFGSGTRLTVV.

In this sample, this clone turned up a few times. V gene TRBV2 combines with J gene TRBJ1-5, with D maybe TRBD1 (5 bases). The CDR3 covers 11 residues. Trimming shortened V by 6 bases and J by 9 bases, and 9 bases separated the two germline ends. Germline V gene data show CDR1 as SNHLY and CDR2 as FYNNEI. The CDR3 DNA sequence: TGTGCCAGCAGAGACGGGGGGCCCCAGCATTTT. Protein sequence: CASRDGGPQHF. The whole variable domain, filled in from reference TRBV2 and TRBJ1-5, reads EPEVTQTPSHQVTQMGQEVILRCVPISNHLYFYWYRQILGQKVEFLVSFYNNEISEKSEIFDDQFSVERPDGSNFTLKIRSTKLEDSAMYFCASRDGGPQHFGDGTRLSIL.

A note on this clone: Other DNA sequences of this sample code for an identical CDR3. The chain couples TRBV9 to TRBJ2-2; possible D gene TRBD2, 5 bases. The V end lost 1 base, the J end lost 0 bases, and 16 bases lay between the germline ends. The length of the CDR3 is 18 residues. Germline CDR1 SGDLS, CDR2 YYNGEE. CDR3: CASSVTGKGRSNTGELFF. DNA for the CDR3: TGTGCCAGCAGCGTAACGGGGAAAGGGCGTTCGAACACCGGGGAGCTGTTTTTT.